The present T cell receptor (beta chain) was sequenced within a study of blood T cell repertoires in COVID-19. Germline V gene sequence: CDR1 LGHDT, CDR2 YNNKEL (reference sequence). Trimming took 1 base from V and 2 from J, leaving 11 bases between them. The CDR3 consists of 15 residues. Using immunoSEQ multiplex PCR, the repertoire was profiled, and TCRdb retains in-frame clones only, with some absent. This sample has a few hundred thousand clones, with 80% to 90% found just once. This chain joins TRBV3-1 (or the pseudogene TRBV3-2) and TRBJ2-5; weak D call: TRBD1 (6 bases). The sequenced sample consisted of peripheral blood. The clonotype originates from a man between 45 and 60 years old with active or convalescent COVID-19. The DNA for the CDR3 is TGTGCCAGCAGCCAAGGGGCAGGGACACAAGAGACCCAGTACTTC. Residues: CASSQGAGTQETQYF.